This entry concerns a single TCR beta chain. The germline CDR1 and CDR2 sequences are ENHRY and SYGVKD. The CDR3 has 14 residues. Germline trimming cut 10 bases from V and 7 bases from J; bases unmatched to any gene: 13. The source of the sample is a study of CD8+CD57+ T cells in acquired aplastic anemia. Study information: DNA recovered from sorted CD4+ and CD8+ cells had a mean of about 3 ug.

Investigators profiled TCR beta VDJ and CDR3 from genomic DNA template. TCRdb recomputed calls from the reads with MiXCR, one row per CDR3 protein. The table has hundreds of thousands of distinct CDR3 sequences, under 80% seen once. The sample was sorted CD4+, CD8+, or CD8+CD57+ T cells (not recorded which) from PBMCs. V gene TRBV10-3 combines with J gene TRBJ2-7; TRBD2 agrees at 10 bases. The receptor was isolated from a human donor in good health, serving as a control. CDR3 nucleotides: TGTGCCAGCAGCGGGGGGGTAACCTACAGTGAGCAGTACTTC. It is translated as CASSGGVTYSEQYF.